This entry lists 21 T cell receptor beta chains sequenced from one sample in a study of shared T cell receptors in the human thymus. Some clones are missing from TCRdb's copy, which holds only in-frame ones; the method was immunoSEQ multiplex PCR. The sample contains under 850,000 clones, more than 75% of which appear only once. The data were also submitted as part of a second study, on human thymus T cells.

Source material: thymocytes. The origin of the receptors is a boy younger than two with a congenital heart defect.

This chain joins TRBV10-3 and TRBJ2-3; 8 nucleotides match TRBD2. The germline gives CDR1 ENHRY, CDR2 SYGVKD. The ends lost 4 bases at V and 4 bases at J; junction bases unmatched: 7. The CDR3 runs to 15 residues. This chain's CDR3 is CAISGGRPSADTQYF. The CDR3 nucleotides are TGTGCCATCAGTGGCGGGAGGCCCTCGGCAGATACGCAGTATTTT.

The chain couples TRBV7-9 to TRBJ1-1, with D possibly being TRBD1 (5 bases). Germline CDR1 is SEHNR and CDR2 is FQNEAQ (reference sequence). Trimming pared 3 bases from V and 0 bases from J, leaving 8 bases between. CDR3 length: 14 amino acids. As DNA, the CDR3 is TGTGCCAGCAGCTTGACAGATATGAACACTGAAGCTTTCTTT. Translating gives CASSLTDMNTEAFF.

J is TRBJ2-7 and V is TRBV13; TRBD1 is a possible D gene (6 bases). CDR3 length: 16 amino acids. Trimming shortened V by 4 bases and J by 4 bases, and 20 bases separated the two germline ends. CDR1 is PRHDT, CDR2 FYEKMQ, per germline (reference sequence). The CDR3 DNA reads as TGTGCCAGCAGCTCTACGGGTCTGGGGGCTAAATACGAGCAGTACTTC. Translation gives CASSSTGLGAKYEQYF. Complete variable domain (other parts from reference TRBV13 and TRBJ2-7): AAGVIQSPRHLIKEKRETATLKCYPIPRHDTVYWYQQGPGQDPQFLISFYEKMQSDKGSIPDRFSAQQFSDYHSELNMSSLELGDSALYFCASSSTGLGAKYEQYFGPGTRLTVT.

V is TRBV7-2 and J is TRBJ2-7; 7 bases align to TRBD2. The trim removed 0 bases at V and 4 bases at J, leaving 6 bases unmatched. The CDR3 loop spans 15 amino acids. Per the germline V gene, CDR1 is SGHTA and CDR2 is FQGNSA. The CDR3 region has the DNA TGTGCCAGCAGCTTAGCGGTTCGGGAGGTGTACGAGCAGTACTTC. Amino acids: CASSLAVREVYEQYF.

V is TRBV4-3 and J is TRBJ1-2; D uncertain. CDR3 length: 13 amino acids. Germline CDR1 LGHNA, CDR2 YSLEER. V gave up 2 bases and J gave up 4 bases, with 8 bases separating them. In nucleotides, the CDR3 is TGCGCCAGCAGCCAAAGGCGGGGCTATGGCTACACCTTC. It is translated as CASSQRRGYGYTF.

The chain recombines TRBV27 with TRBJ2-7, with TRBD1 matching 9 bases. The CDR3 covers 17 residues. J gave up 2 bases and V 5 bases, and 13 bases lay outside the gene matches. Germline V gene sequence: CDR1 MNHEY, CDR2 SMNVEV (reference sequence). The CDR3 is CASSPLKGTGIAYEQYF. The CDR3 nucleotides read TGTGCCAGCAGTCCCCTTAAAGGGACAGGGATAGCCTACGAGCAGTACTTC.

The gene calls are TRBV5-4 and TRBJ2-1; 10 positions match TRBD1. The trim removed 3 bases at V and 0 bases at J, leaving 9 bases unmatched. The CDR3 totals 18 residues. Germline loops: CDR1 SGHNT, CDR2 YYREEE (reference sequence). The CDR3 DNA follows: TGTGCCAGCAGCTGGGGACAGGGGAAGAGAAACTCCTACAATGAGCAGTTCTTC. The encoded protein is CASSWGQGKRNSYNEQFF.

This rearrangement joins TRBV4-3 to TRBJ2-5; TRBD1 matches 7 bases. V lost 3 bases and J lost 5; bases outside the gene matches: 3. Germline V gene sequence: CDR1 LGHNA, CDR2 YSLEER. The CDR3 is 13 amino acids. For the CDR3, the DNA is TGCGCCAGCAGCCAGAGGGGGCACGAGACCCAGTACTTC. It specifies CASSQRGHETQYF.

The J gene is TRBJ2-7, the V gene TRBV19; D is ambiguous. V lost 5 bases and J 5 bases, leaving 16 bases between the germline ends. The CDR3 totals 14 residues. Germline V lookup: CDR1 LNHDA, CDR2 SQIVND (reference sequence). The CDR3 reads CASSVPGLLDEQYF. For the CDR3, the DNA is TGTGCCAGTAGTGTCCCGGGTCTCCTCGACGAGCAGTACTTC.

The V and J genes are TRBV11-3 and TRBJ2-7; 10 bases match TRBD1. Losses at the gene ends were 5 bases for V and 3 bases for J; bases not matched to a gene: 10. The CDR3 consists of 16 residues. Germline V gene lookup returns CDR1 SGHNT and CDR2 YENEEA. The CDR3 is CASSGIRQGASYEQYF. The CDR3 nucleotides are TGTGCCAGCAGCGGGATCCGACAGGGGGCCAGCTACGAGCAGTACTTC.

V usage is TRBV13 and J usage is TRBJ1-3; 9 nucleotides align to TRBD1. CDR3 length: 19 amino acids. V was clipped by 5 bases and J by 0 bases; unmatched bases: 14. The germline CDR1 and CDR2 sequences are PRHDT and FYEKMQ (reference sequence). In DNA form, the CDR3 reads TGTGCCAGCAGCGCCAACCGGGACAGGGTCGGGAGCTCTGGAAACACCATATATTTT. Encoded protein: CASSANRDRVGSSGNTIYF.

This chain uses TRBV5-4 with TRBJ2-5, with 8 bases lining up with TRBD2. CDR3 length equals 15 residues. V lost 2 bases, J lost 2 bases, and 5 bases stayed unmatched. Looked up from germline, CDR1 is SGHNT and CDR2 is YYREEE (reference sequence). The CDR3 reads CASSFGGGGQETQYF. The CDR3 nucleotides are TGTGCCAGCAGCTTCGGCGGCGGGGGGCAAGAGACCCAGTACTTC.

In this sample, this clone turned up once. The chain uses TRBV5-3 and TRBJ2-1; TRBD2 matches 10 bases. TRBV5-3 has ORF status, its function being uncertain. The CDR3 totals 17 residues. The V gene end was trimmed by 2 bases and the J gene end by 3 bases; junction bases not matched to a gene: 8. The CDR3 DNA is TGTGCCAGAAGCTTCGGGCTAGCGGGAGTAGGCTACAATGAGCAGTTCTTC. Translated, it gives CARSFGLAGVGYNEQFF.

J is TRBJ1-1 and V is TRBV5-1; TRBD1 agrees at 7 bases. After removal of 5 bases from V and 1 base from J, the junction contained 8 bases not matched to a gene. Germline assignment: CDR1 SGHRS and CDR2 YFSETQ. The CDR3 runs to 15 residues. The CDR3 reads CASREPGTENTEAFF. The CDR3 DNA follows: TGCGCCAGCAGGGAACCCGGGACAGAGAACACTGAAGCTTTCTTT.

This chain connects TRBV25-1 to TRBJ2-3, with TRBD2 matching over 11 bases. J was trimmed by 4 bases and V by 2 bases; bases with no gene match: 5. CDR1 MGHDK and CDR2 SYGVNS come from the germline V gene. CDR3 size: 16 residues. CDR3 residues: CASSEAGLADADTQYF. CDR3 DNA sequence: TGTGCCAGCAGTGAAGCGGGACTAGCGGACGCAGATACGCAGTATTTT.

This rearrangement joins TRBV10-2 to TRBJ2-2; the match to TRBD1 covers 11 bases. The CDR3 sequence is 16 residues long. Germline assignment: CDR1 WSHSY and CDR2 SAAADI. Germline trimming cut 7 bases from V and 6 bases from J; bases unmatched to any gene: 10. The CDR3, as DNA: TGCGCCAGCACTGGTGGGACAGGGGGAGTCCCCGGGGAGCTGTTTTTT. It codes for CASTGGTGGVPGELFF.

This clone showed up just a few times. The genes are TRBV28 and TRBJ2-1; D might be TRBD2 (6 bases). V was pared by 4 bases and J by 5 bases, with 12 bases between. Looked up from germline, CDR1 is MDHEN and CDR2 is SYDVKM. The CDR3 spans 14 residues. The CDR3 DNA is TGTGCCAGCAGTTGTAGCGGCAGCAACAATGAGCAGTTCTTC. This encodes CASSCSGSNNEQFF.

V usage is TRBV19 and J usage is TRBJ1-2; TRBD1 matches at 8 bases. Germline V CDR1 and CDR2: LNHDA, SQIVND (reference sequence). J lost 6 bases, V lost 4 bases, and 4 bases had no gene match. CDR3 length equals 13 residues. CDR3 nucleotide sequence: TGTGCCAGTAGTAGGACAGGGCCCGATGGCTACACCTTC. Amino acids: CASSRTGPDGYTF.

The V gene is TRBV4-2, the J gene TRBJ1-5, with D possibly matching TRBD1 (6 bases). Trimming took off 0 bases at V and 2 bases at J, with 17 bases between the two ends. Germline V gene sequence: CDR1 LGHNA, CDR2 YNFKEQ. This CDR3 spans 18 amino acids. CDR3 protein: CASSQDGADRYRNQPQHF. CDR3 DNA: TGTGCCAGCAGCCAAGATGGGGCCGACAGGTACCGCAATCAGCCCCAGCATTTT.

This chain connects TRBV5-1 to TRBJ2-3; 10 positions match TRBD2. This CDR3 contains 18 residues. V dropped 0 bases and J dropped 3; count of bases not matched to a gene: 10. Germline CDR1 and CDR2: SGHRS and YFSETQ. The CDR3 DNA reads as TGCGCCAGCAGCTTGGCCGGGCTAGCGGGAGTGGGAACAGATACGCAGTATTTT. Encoded protein: CASSLAGLAGVGTDTQYF.

The V and J genes are TRBV15 and TRBJ2-7; TRBD2 might be the D (5 bases). V was clipped by 8 bases and J by 3 bases, with 17 bases between them. The germline V gene has CDR1 LNHNV and CDR2 YYDKDF (reference sequence). The CDR3 is made up of 14 amino acids. CDR3 protein: CATSPEGPGYEQYF. Here the CDR3 DNA reads TGTGCCACCTCCCCCGAGGGTCCCGGCTACGAGCAGTACTTC.